A single T cell receptor beta chain is shown here with its context. MiXCR, applied by TCRdb to the RACE reads, yields one record per CDR3 protein. Among 65,000 to 95,000 distinct CDR3 sequences listed, 8.6% were seen once. Time point here: healthy volunteer bleed at 6 weeks. The authors' total RNA extraction used unfractionated whole blood. CDR3 length equals 15 residues. The ends lost 5 bases at V and 2 bases at J; junction bases unmatched: 8. The data belong to a study of human T cells and chemical hapten exposure. Sequenced sample: whole blood. V usage is TRBV12-3 or TRBV12-4 and J usage is TRBJ2-5, with TRBD1 matching 7 bases. The receptor comes from a female donor in good health. Some clones in this sample may be carry-over from other donors' samples. CDR3 residues: CASSGQAVVQETQYF. CDR3 sequence (DNA): TGTGCCAGCAGTGGACAGGCGGTGGTTCAAGAGACCCAGTACTTC.